This T cell receptor (beta chain) was profiled in a study of CD8+ T cells in alopecia areata. Treatment reported: oral pan-JAK inhibitor, 5-10 mg twice daily. Whole-study findings and limits: Mice gave a clearer picture of TCR sharing than patients did, possibly for HLA-related reasons.

In its sample, this clone was seen a few times. The antigen remains undetermined. Extraction of RNA preceded its reverse transcription into cDNA, which served as the sequencing template. The table came from immunoSEQ multiplex PCR; TCRdb's copy has only in-frame clones and leaves some out. The sample includes about 180,000 clones, approximately 51% seen only once; the top ten take roughly a tenth. The CDR3 contains 15 residues. J lost 1 base, V lost 5 bases, and 5 bases had no gene match. Germline values: CDR1 SGHTA, CDR2 FQGNSA. The gene calls are TRBV7-2 and TRBJ1-3, with TRBD1 matching 7 bases. The specimen was CD8+ T cells sorted from blood, collected at week 52, from a patient treated with tofacitinib. The origin of this receptor is a human donor with alopecia areata. CDR3: CASSPQGSSGNTIYF. The CDR3 coding sequence is TGTGCCAGCAGCCCACAGGGGAGTTCTGGAAACACCATATATTTT.